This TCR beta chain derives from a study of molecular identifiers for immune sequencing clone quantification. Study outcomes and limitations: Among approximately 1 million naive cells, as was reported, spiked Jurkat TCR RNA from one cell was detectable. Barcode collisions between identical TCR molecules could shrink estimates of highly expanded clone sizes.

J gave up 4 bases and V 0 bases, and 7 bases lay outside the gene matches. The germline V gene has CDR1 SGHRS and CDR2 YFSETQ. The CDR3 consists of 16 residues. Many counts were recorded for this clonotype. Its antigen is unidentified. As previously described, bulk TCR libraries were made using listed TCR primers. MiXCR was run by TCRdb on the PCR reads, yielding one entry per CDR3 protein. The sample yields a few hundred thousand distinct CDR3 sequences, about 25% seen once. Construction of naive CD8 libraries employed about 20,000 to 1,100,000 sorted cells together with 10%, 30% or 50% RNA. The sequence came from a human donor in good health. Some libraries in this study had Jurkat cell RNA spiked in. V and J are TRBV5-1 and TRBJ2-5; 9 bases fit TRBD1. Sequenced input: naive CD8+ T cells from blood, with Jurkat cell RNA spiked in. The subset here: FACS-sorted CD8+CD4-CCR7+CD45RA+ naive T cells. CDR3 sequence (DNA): TGCGCCAGCAGCTTGGGGACACAGGGGGCTTTAGAGACCCAGTACTTC. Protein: CASSLGTQGALETQYF.